This T cell receptor (beta chain) was retrieved from a study of blood T cell repertoires in COVID-19 (dated by TCRdb to 2018 to 2021). Describing the broader study: The collaborator samples originated in the United States, Italy and Spain and spanned the acute and convalescent phases of COVID-19. Where HLA class I and class II types were available, the types were taken from metadata supplied by the sample provider, not from assay-based typing. Deeply sampled blood TCRbeta repertoires from subjects exposed to, actively infected with, or recovered from COVID-19 were included in the dataset. The prospective study material was composed of cDNA or gDNA derived from T cells, B-cell-depleted T cells, or PBMCs. The samples were drawn from the first 160 participants of the ongoing ImmuneRACE study and from some 1,300 subjects provided by 6 global collaborators. Nearly every sample came with metadata listing a de-identified subject ID, COVID-19 status, age in years and sex. The repertoires were released in a freely available public database meant as a resource for research on the immune response to SARS-CoV-2. What the study reported, not specific to this receptor: The amount of clinical and demographic metadata varied by source and participant and was provided uncurated.

TCRbeta CDR3 regions were amplified from genomic DNA by means of the immunoSEQ Assay, a bias-controlled multiplex PCR. Regarding the original processing steps: Within the assay, amplification of reference gene primers was used to estimate how many nucleated cells each sample contained. To quantify the absolute abundance of each unique TCRbeta CDR3 rearrangement, sequence reads were collapsed and filtered. For each sample, productive Simpson clonality was calculated by taking the square root of Simpson's diversity index across productive rearrangements. TCRdb re-hosts the immuneACCESS table, in-frame sequences only. Its copies lack some clones; in the studies checked, an unresolved V gene accounts for under half of them, and the cause for the rest is not known. V, J and clone size were drawn from that table, and D and trimming were deduced from the DNA. Here the sample has roughly 250,000 clones; approximately 88% occur a single time. The ten largest clones take up approximately 3.4% of the sample.

The junction shows trimming of 5 bases on V and 2 bases on J, and the gene matches do not reach 5 bases of it. Measured from the cysteine to the phenylalanine, the CDR3 is 14 residues long. Only CDR3 DNA is held: 42 bases, read in frame from base 1. Via the germline V gene, CDR1 is ENHRY and CDR2 SYGVKD. Participants in the prospective study were aged roughly 18 to 89 years, lived in 24 United States geographic areas, and enrolled through a virtual design. In the prospective study, participants were assigned to cohorts based on the clinical history participants reported in a screening survey and a study questionnaire. Exposed participants were defined as having been in contact with someone with a PCR-confirmed or clinician-diagnosed COVID-19 case within 2 weeks of study entry. In the prospective study, mobile phlebotomists collected whole blood, serum and a nasopharyngeal or oropharyngeal swab from each participant. Prospective study participants could optionally give additional blood draws and questionnaires over an approximately two-month period. Before DNA extraction, prospective study blood samples were shipped either frozen or at room temperature.

Points on this clone: Its antigen remains undetermined. Per-nucleotide qualities are absent, and no much larger clonotype sits a single base away.

The sample taken for sequencing was PBMCs or T cells enriched from blood (not recorded which). This clonotype originated in a woman in her forties who had been exposed to COVID-19. The rearrangement combines TRBV10-3 with TRBJ2-7, with 8 bases aligning to TRBD1. The CDR3 region: CAISRQGQAYEQYF. The DNA sequence is given as TGTGCCATCAGTAGACAGGGGCAGGCCTACGAGCAGTACTTC.